These T cell receptor beta chains were read from a single sample in a study of cytomegalovirus exposure and HLA in healthy donors. Profiling relied on immunoSEQ multiplex PCR, and the TCRdb table lists in-frame clones only, not all of them. Of about 150,000 clones listed, 74% were seen once; the top ten hold under 2.5%. Sequencing used PBMCs. These receptors all come from a man younger than 45 in good health and CMV-seronegative. Each CDR3 is given with its conserved first and last residue. Each record gives: V gene, D gene, clone size, J gene, CDR3 protein, CDR3 DNA. The D gene is left open where the match is weak. Clone size is not always given. Where it is, it says once, few, many or a class for expanded clones.

v_call: TRBV7-2
d_call: TRBD1
clone_size: few
j_call: TRBJ1-6
cdr3_aa: CASSLLGDRDNSPLHF
cdr3_nt: TGTGCCAGCAGCTTATTAGGGGACAGGGATAATTCACCCCTCCACTTT

v_call: TRBV7-3
d_call: TRBD2
clone_size: NA
j_call: TRBJ2-3
cdr3_aa: CASNLMASGVSTDTQYF
cdr3_nt: TGTGCCAGCAACTTAATGGCTAGCGGGGTCAGCACAGATACGCAGTATTTT

v_call: TRBV7-2
d_call: NA
clone_size: NA
j_call: TRBJ1-1
cdr3_aa: CASSLVPGNRFTEAFF
cdr3_nt: TGTGCCAGCAGCTTAGTGCCAGGGAATCGTTTCACTGAAGCTTTCTTT

v_call: TRBV19
d_call: NA
clone_size: NA
j_call: TRBJ2-3
cdr3_aa: CASIPRTAPDTQYF
cdr3_nt: TGTGCCAGTATTCCGAGGACTGCGCCAGATACGCAGTATTTT

v_call: TRBV6-1
d_call: NA
clone_size: NA
j_call: TRBJ1-6
cdr3_aa: CASSVEGSGGDNSPLHF
cdr3_nt: TGTGCCAGCAGTGTGGAAGGGTCGGGGGGGGATAATTCACCCCTCCACTTT

v_call: TRBV12-5
d_call: NA
clone_size: NA
j_call: TRBJ1-1
cdr3_aa: CASGLGTGEAFF
cdr3_nt: TGTGCTAGTGGTCTAGGAACAGGGGAAGCTTTCTTT

v_call: TRBV28
d_call: NA
clone_size: NA
j_call: TRBJ1-5
cdr3_aa: CASSLSQLSNQPQHF
cdr3_nt: TGTGCCAGCAGTTTGTCACAGCTTAGCAATCAGCCCCAGCATTTT

v_call: TRBV28
d_call: TRBD1
clone_size: NA
j_call: TRBJ1-6
cdr3_aa: CASSSTGSNSPLHF
cdr3_nt: TGTGCCAGCAGTTCGACAGGGAGTAATTCACCCCTCCACTTT

v_call: TRBV6-6
d_call: TRBD1
clone_size: NA
j_call: TRBJ2-7
cdr3_aa: CASSNPDETGDYEQYF
cdr3_nt: TGTGCCAGCAGTAACCCGGACGAGACAGGGGACTACGAGCAGTACTTC

v_call: TRBV29-1
d_call: NA
clone_size: few
j_call: TRBJ1-2
cdr3_aa: CSVEGADGYTF
cdr3_nt: TGCAGCGTTGAGGGGGCGGATGGCTACACCTTC

v_call: TRBV2
d_call: TRBD1
clone_size: NA
j_call: TRBJ1-6
cdr3_aa: CASSRSKDRASSYNSPLHF
cdr3_nt: TGTGCCAGCAGTCGATCTAAGGACAGGGCGAGCTCCTATAATTCACCCCTCCACTTT

v_call: TRBV7-6
d_call: NA
clone_size: NA
j_call: TRBJ1-2
cdr3_aa: CASSPLGQNYGYTF
cdr3_nt: TGTGCCAGCAGCCCATTAGGACAGAACTATGGCTACACCTTC

v_call: TRBV4-2
d_call: NA
clone_size: NA
j_call: TRBJ2-7
cdr3_aa: CASSQDRGLYEQYF
cdr3_nt: TGTGCCAGCAGCCAAGATCGCGGTCTCTACGAGCAGTACTTC

v_call: TRBV19
d_call: NA
clone_size: NA
j_call: TRBJ1-2
cdr3_aa: CASSAQGTGYTF
cdr3_nt: TGTGCCAGTAGTGCGCAGGGAACCGGCTACACCTTC

v_call: TRBV15
d_call: NA
clone_size: NA
j_call: TRBJ1-1
cdr3_aa: CATSRELQGSGNTEAFF
cdr3_nt: TGTGCCACCAGCAGAGAACTACAGGGTTCGGGGAACACTGAAGCTTTCTTT

v_call: TRBV10-3
d_call: TRBD1
clone_size: NA
j_call: TRBJ1-2
cdr3_aa: CAISVGQDTTYNYGYTF
cdr3_nt: TGTGCCATCAGTGTCGGACAGGACACAACCTATAACTATGGCTACACCTTC

v_call: TRBV5-5
d_call: NA
clone_size: NA
j_call: TRBJ1-2
cdr3_aa: CASSNSGAANYGYTF
cdr3_nt: TGTGCCAGCAGCAACTCTGGGGCGGCGAACTATGGCTACACCTTC

v_call: TRBV6-6
d_call: NA
clone_size: NA
j_call: TRBJ2-3
cdr3_aa: CASRYRVFGGDTQYF
cdr3_nt: TGTGCCAGCCGGTACCGGGTCTTTGGGGGCGATACGCAGTATTTT

v_call: TRBV6-5
d_call: TRBD2
clone_size: NA
j_call: TRBJ2-5
cdr3_aa: CASRRGGGRQTQYF
cdr3_nt: TGTGCCAGCAGACGGGGGGGTGGGCGTCAGACCCAGTACTTC

v_call: TRBV6-5
d_call: TRBD1
clone_size: NA
j_call: TRBJ2-1
cdr3_aa: CASSYGTAYNEQFF
cdr3_nt: TGTGCCAGCAGTTACGGGACAGCGTACAATGAGCAGTTCTTC

v_call: TRBV6-1
d_call: NA
clone_size: NA
j_call: TRBJ1-3
cdr3_aa: CASSEALLASGNTIYF
cdr3_nt: TGTGCCAGCAGTGAAGCGCTTCTAGCTTCTGGAAACACCATATATTTT

v_call: TRBV6-5
d_call: NA
clone_size: NA
j_call: TRBJ2-2
cdr3_aa: CASSYVGRTGELFF
cdr3_nt: TGTGCCAGCAGTTACGTGGGGCGCACCGGGGAGCTGTTTTTT

v_call: TRBV5-4
d_call: TRBD1
clone_size: few
j_call: TRBJ1-1
cdr3_aa: CASSLEGARSTEAFF
cdr3_nt: TGTGCCAGCAGCTTGGAGGGGGCAAGATCCACTGAAGCTTTCTTT

v_call: TRBV5-1
d_call: TRBD1
clone_size: NA
j_call: TRBJ1-2
cdr3_aa: CASSLGVRGYGYTF
cdr3_nt: TGCGCCAGCAGCTTGGGGGTCAGGGGGTATGGCTACACCTTC

v_call: TRBV5-4
d_call: NA
clone_size: NA
j_call: TRBJ2-3
cdr3_aa: CASSLDRATDTQYF
cdr3_nt: TGTGCCAGCAGCTTGGACAGGGCCACAGATACGCAGTATTTT

v_call: TRBV27
d_call: NA
clone_size: NA
j_call: TRBJ2-7
cdr3_aa: CASSPPGGSYEQYF
cdr3_nt: TGTGCCAGCAGTCCCCCCGGGGGCTCCTACGAGCAGTACTTC

v_call: TRBV30
d_call: NA
clone_size: NA
j_call: TRBJ1-2
cdr3_aa: CAWSGRWGQLNGYTF
cdr3_nt: TGTGCCTGGAGCGGGAGGTGGGGGCAACTAAATGGCTACACCTTC

v_call: TRBV2
d_call: TRBD2
clone_size: NA
j_call: TRBJ2-3
cdr3_aa: CASRRGGGALSTDTQYF
cdr3_nt: TGTGCCAGCAGGCGGGGCGGGGGGGCCTTAAGCACAGATACGCAGTATTTT

v_call: TRBV4-2
d_call: NA
clone_size: NA
j_call: TRBJ2-7
cdr3_aa: CASSQDRGHYEQYF
cdr3_nt: TGTGCCAGCAGCCAAGATAGAGGACACTACGAGCAGTACTTC

v_call: TRBV28
d_call: TRBD1
clone_size: NA
j_call: TRBJ2-3
cdr3_aa: CASSFTGTGLDTQYF
cdr3_nt: TGTGCCAGCAGTTTTACTGGGACAGGACTAGATACGCAGTATTTT

v_call: TRBV21-1
d_call: NA
clone_size: many
j_call: TRBJ1-4
cdr3_aa: CASSRDRTATNEKLFF
cdr3_nt: TGTGCCAGCAGCCGAGACAGGACTGCAACTAATGAAAAACTGTTTTTT